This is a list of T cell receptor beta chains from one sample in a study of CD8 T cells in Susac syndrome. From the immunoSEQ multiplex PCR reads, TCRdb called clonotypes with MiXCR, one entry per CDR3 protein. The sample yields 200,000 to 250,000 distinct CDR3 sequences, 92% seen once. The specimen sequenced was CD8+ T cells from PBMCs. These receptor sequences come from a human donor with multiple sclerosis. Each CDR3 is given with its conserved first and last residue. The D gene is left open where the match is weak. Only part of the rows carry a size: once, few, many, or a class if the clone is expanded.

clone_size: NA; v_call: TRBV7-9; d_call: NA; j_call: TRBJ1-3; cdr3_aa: CASSYGRSNQAFGNTIYF; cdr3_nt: TGTGCCAGCAGCTATGGACGGAGCAACCAAGCTTTTGGAAACACCATATATTTT
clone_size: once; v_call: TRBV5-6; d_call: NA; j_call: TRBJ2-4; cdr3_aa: CASSLAAKNIQYF; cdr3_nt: TGTGCCAGCAGCTTGGCAGCCAAAAACATTCAGTACTTC
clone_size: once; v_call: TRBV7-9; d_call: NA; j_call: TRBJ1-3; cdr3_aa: CASSYRDGDRNTIYF; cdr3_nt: TGTGCCAGCAGCTACCGGGACGGAGACAGAAACACCATATATTTT
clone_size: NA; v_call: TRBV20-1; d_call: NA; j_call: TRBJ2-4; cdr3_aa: CSALKNLVPAKNIQYF; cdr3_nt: TGCAGTGCTCTCAAGAATCTGGTCCCAGCCAAAAACATTCAGTACTTC
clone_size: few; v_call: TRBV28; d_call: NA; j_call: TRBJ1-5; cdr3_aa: CASSLTGNQPQHF; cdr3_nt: TGTGCCAGCAGTTTGACAGGTAATCAGCCCCAGCATTTT
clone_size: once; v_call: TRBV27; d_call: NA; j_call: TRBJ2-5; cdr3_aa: CASRPGEEETQYF; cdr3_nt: TGTGCCTCCCGCCCGGGCGAGGAAGAGACCCAGTACTTC
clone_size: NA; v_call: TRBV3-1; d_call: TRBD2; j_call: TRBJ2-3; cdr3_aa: CASSHTLGASGDPDTQYF; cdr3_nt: TGTGCCAGCAGCCACACCCTTGGGGCTAGCGGAGACCCAGATACGCAGTATTTT
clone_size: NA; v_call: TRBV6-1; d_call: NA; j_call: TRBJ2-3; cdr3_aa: CASTDRDTQYF; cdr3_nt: TGTGCCAGCACCGACCGGGATACGCAGTATTTT
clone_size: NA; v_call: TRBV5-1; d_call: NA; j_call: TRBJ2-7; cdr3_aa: CASTDSSSSYEQYF; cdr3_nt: TGCGCCAGCACGGACAGCTCAAGCTCCTACGAGCAGTACTTC
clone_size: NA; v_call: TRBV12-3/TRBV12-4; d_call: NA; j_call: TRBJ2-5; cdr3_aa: CASRGYQETQYF; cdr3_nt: TGTGCCAGCAGGGGGTACCAAGAGACCCAGTACTTC
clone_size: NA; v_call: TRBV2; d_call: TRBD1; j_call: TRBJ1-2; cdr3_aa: CASSATGALYGYTF; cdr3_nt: TGTGCCAGCAGCGCGACAGGGGCTCTCTATGGCTACACCTTC